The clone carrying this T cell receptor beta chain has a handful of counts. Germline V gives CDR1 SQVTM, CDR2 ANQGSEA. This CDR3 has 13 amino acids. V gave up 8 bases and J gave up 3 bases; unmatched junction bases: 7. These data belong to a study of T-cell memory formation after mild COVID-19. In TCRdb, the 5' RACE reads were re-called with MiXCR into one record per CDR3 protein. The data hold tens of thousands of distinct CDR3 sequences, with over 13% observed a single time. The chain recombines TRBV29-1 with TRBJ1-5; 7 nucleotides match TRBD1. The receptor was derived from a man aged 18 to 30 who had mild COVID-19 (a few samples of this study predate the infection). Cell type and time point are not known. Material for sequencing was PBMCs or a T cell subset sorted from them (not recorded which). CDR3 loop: CSTGTGDNQPQHF. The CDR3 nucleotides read TGCAGCACGGGAACAGGGGACAATCAGCCCCAGCATTTT.